This TCR beta chain was captured by sequencing in a study of cytomegalovirus exposure and HLA in healthy donors. Study-level points and caveats: Excluded were some V segments that proved indistinguishable, including TRBV6-2 and TRBV6-3. Reportedly, cytomegalovirus status was diagnosed with high sensitivity and specificity.

From germline, CDR1 is SGHVS and CDR2 FQNEAQ. CDR3 size: 20 residues. J was trimmed by 1 base and V by 3 bases; bases with no gene match: 15. PCR used 60 Vbeta primers and 13 Jbeta primers. Using immunoSEQ multiplex PCR, the repertoire was profiled, and TCRdb retains in-frame clones only, with some absent. The sample lists about 120,000 clones, over 70% occurring once. Points on this clone: Its antigen remains unknown.

The sequence was obtained from a woman aged 50 to 60 in good health and CMV-seronegative. Sequencing was done on a sample of PBMCs. J is TRBJ2-3 and V is TRBV7-8; TRBD2 aligns across 11 bases. CDR3 region: CASSLRGLAGGTWGTDTQYF. DNA of the CDR3: TGTGCCAGCAGCTTGAGGGGTCTAGCGGGAGGAACTTGGGGCACAGATACGCAGTATTTT.